The 32 T cell receptor beta chains in this list originate from one sample, sequenced in a study of shared clonotypes between healthy human individuals (dated by TCRdb to 2018 to 2020). CD8 naive samples were obtained by positive selection for CCR7 among CD45RO-negative cells, yielding a CD45RA+CCR7+ population from which TemRA cells were excluded. The library came from the immunoSEQ multiplex PCR assay. This is the immuneACCESS table as TCRdb keeps it, with only in-frame sequences that have V and J called. A part of the clones is gone; compared with another copy, unresolved V genes explain less than half, and the rest is unexplained. This sample lists under 1 million clones; 80% to 95% were detected once. About 24% of the sample is in the top ten clones. The sequencing sample was made of naive CD8+ T cells sorted from blood. The meaning of the sample's cell subset or site label: CD45RA+CCR7+. The source of these receptors is a man aged 25-45 years in good health.

The rearrangement joins TRBV29-1 to TRBJ2-7; no firm D call. The V end was cut by 5 bases, the J end by 7 bases, with 12 bases between. The germline V gene encodes CDR1 SQVTM and CDR2 ANQGSEA. This CDR3 contains 11 residues. CDR3 bases: TGCAGCGTTACGTCAATCCGGGAGCAGTACTTC. Its protein product is CSVTSIREQYF.

There are a few counts of this clone. This rearrangement joins TRBV6-1 to TRBJ1-5; no definite D call. The CDR3 covers 13 residues. In germline, CDR1 is MNHNS, CDR2 SASEGT. V was cut by 4 bases and J by 3 bases, with 7 bases left in between. As DNA, the CDR3 is TGTGCCAGCAGTGCCTTTTTCAATCAGCCCCAGCATTTT. Its protein product is CASSAFFNQPQHF.

The rearrangement uses TRBV27 and TRBJ2-1; 10 positions agree with TRBD2. The CDR3 is 15 amino acids. The ends lost 4 bases at V and 7 bases at J; junction bases unmatched: 7. CDR1 is MNHEY and CDR2 is SMNVEV in the germline V gene (reference sequence). The CDR3 DNA reads as TGTGCCAGCAGTTGGTCCATGGGACTAGCGAATGAGCAGTTCTTC. This gives the protein CASSWSMGLANEQFF.

The J gene is TRBJ2-5, the V gene TRBV6-5; tentative D call: TRBD1 (7 bases). The V end lost 5 bases, the J end lost 5 bases, and 18 bases lay between the germline ends. Germline-derived CDR1 and CDR2 are MNHEY and SVGAGI. This CDR3 comprises 15 residues. The CDR3 spells CASSLQQGSGETQYF. The CDR3 coding sequence is TGTGCCAGCAGTCTTCAACAGGGGAGCGGGGAGACCCAGTACTTC.

The chain is built from TRBV7-9 and TRBJ2-1; the D gene could be TRBD1 or TRBD2 (5 bases each). The CDR3 extends over 15 amino acids. Germline V gene data show CDR1 as SEHNR and CDR2 as FQNEAQ (reference sequence). Trimming shortened V by 4 bases and J by 9 bases, and 19 bases separated the two germline ends. CDR3 DNA: TGTGCCAGCAGCTCATCCGGGACCCTCTCCGGTGAGCAGTTCTTC. Its translation is CASSSSGTLSGEQFF.

The genes are TRBV19 and TRBJ2-1; TRBD1 matches at 8 bases. Germline CDR1 reads LNHDA; CDR2 reads SQIVND (reference sequence). The CDR3 spans 15 residues. J gave up 2 bases and V 6 bases, and 6 bases lay outside the gene matches. CDR3 in amino acids: CASRVTGGPYNEQFF. The DNA of the CDR3 is TGTGCCAGTAGGGTTACAGGGGGACCCTACAATGAGCAGTTCTTC. The full variable domain, with the rest looked up from reference TRBV19 and TRBJ2-1, is DGGITQSPKYLFRKEGQNVTLSCEQNLNHDAMYWYRQDPGQGLRLIYYSQIVNDFQKGDIAEGYSVSREKKESFPLTVTSAQKNPTAFYLCASRVTGGPYNEQFFGPGTRLTVL.

The CDR3 DNA reads TGTGCCACCAGCATAGAACGGACAGGGGCCTACGAGCAGTACTTC. This gives the protein CATSIERTGAYEQYF. The chain is built from TRBV15 and TRBJ2-7; 9 nucleotides agree with TRBD1. Germline V lookup: CDR1 LNHNV, CDR2 YYDKDF (reference sequence). The CDR3 is made up of 15 amino acids. Trimming at V came to 4 bases and at J to 2 bases, leaving 6 bases not matched to a gene.

The J gene is TRBJ2-2, the V gene TRBV2; perhaps D is TRBD1 or TRBD2 (5 bases each). The CDR3 is 16 amino acids. The germline CDR1 and CDR2 sequences are SNHLY and FYNNEI. Deletions cut 2 bases from V and 3 bases from J, with 13 bases between. The CDR3 loop is CASSERLLGDTGELFF. The CDR3 DNA reads as TGTGCCAGCAGTGAACGTTTACTGGGGGACACCGGGGAGCTGTTTTTT.

About this clone itself: This CDR3 is also generated by other DNA sequences in the sample. This chain uses TRBV27 with TRBJ2-7; D is possibly TRBD2 (6 bases). The germline V and J ends were trimmed by 1 base and 3 bases, with 10 bases remaining between them. The CDR3 runs 14 residues. The germline V gene has CDR1 MNHEY and CDR2 SMNVEV (reference sequence). CDR3 region: CASSLWGSGYEQYF. CDR3 nucleotides: TGTGCCAGCAGTTTATGGGGTAGCGGCTACGAGCAGTACTTC.

This sequence joins TRBV28 and TRBJ2-7, with 8 bases matching TRBD1. The CDR3 has 14 amino acids. Germline loops: CDR1 MDHEN, CDR2 SYDVKM. After removal of 10 bases from V and 1 base from J, the junction contained 9 bases not matched to a gene. The CDR3 DNA is TGTGCCACCCAGGACAGGGCAAGATCCTACGAGCAGTACTTC. Residues: CATQDRARSYEQYF. Full variable domain (rest looked up from reference TRBV28 and TRBJ2-7): DVKVTQSSRYLVKRTGEKVFLECVQDMDHENMFWYRQDPGLGLRLIYFSYDVKMKEKGDIPEGYSVSREKKERFSLILESASTNQTSMYLCATQDRARSYEQYFGPGTRLTVT.

As regards this clone: A read error may produce the germline difference seen at one junction end. The rearrangement uses TRBV27 and TRBJ2-7; D is uncertain. From germline, CDR1 is MNHEY and CDR2 SMNVEV (reference sequence). CDR3 size: 14 residues. The CDR3 DNA is TGTGCCAGCAGCCTTGGGCAAATATCCTCCGAGCAGTACTTC. Protein: CASSLGQISSEQYF.

This rearrangement joins TRBV7-6 to TRBJ2-3; maybe TRBD2 (6 bases). The germline CDR1 and CDR2 sequences are SGHVS and FNYEAQ. Between the trimmed V and J ends, which lost 5 bases and 2 bases, there was a span of 17 bases. The CDR3 runs to 16 residues. The CDR3 here is CASSIGEEPLTDTQYF. CDR3 nucleotide sequence: TGTGCCAGCAGCATCGGGGAGGAGCCGCTCACAGATACGCAGTATTTT.

On this clone itself: Other DNA sequences in the sample encode the same CDR3. The chain combines TRBV19 with TRBJ2-1; no clear D. The CDR3 is 14 amino acids. Trimming removed 3 bases from V and 3 bases from J, with 9 bases in between. Germline V gene data show CDR1 as LNHDA and CDR2 as SQIVND (reference sequence). The chain's CDR3 is CASSIGTDYNEQFF. CDR3 DNA: TGTGCCAGTAGTATTGGTACCGACTACAATGAGCAGTTCTTC.

This clone came up once. The chain recombines TRBV2 with TRBJ1-1; 7 positions agree with TRBD1. CDR3 size: 13 residues. Germline V gives CDR1 SNHLY, CDR2 FYNNEI. J lost 11 bases, V lost 2 bases, and 8 bases had no gene match. The CDR3 DNA reads as TGTGCCAGCAGTGAATCCAAGTCGACAGGGGCTTTCTTT. Translating it yields CASSESKSTGAFF. The full variable domain, rest sourced from reference TRBV2 and TRBJ1-1, is EPEVTQTPSHQVTQMGQEVILRCVPISNHLYFYWYRQILGQKVEFLVSFYNNEISEKSEIFDDQFSVERPDGSNFTLKIRSTKLEDSAMYFCASSESKSTGAFFGQGTRLTVV.

The rearrangement joins TRBV25-1 to TRBJ2-1; 15 nucleotides agree with TRBD2. V trimming: 1 base; J trimming: 8 bases; junction bases outside the gene matches: 9. Germline assignment: CDR1 MGHDK and CDR2 SYGVNS. The CDR3 runs to 18 residues. CDR3 residues: CASSEWGWTSGRVDEQFF. The CDR3 nucleotides are TGTGCCAGCAGTGAATGGGGTTGGACTAGCGGGAGGGTAGATGAGCAGTTCTTC. Drawing the rest from reference TRBV25-1 and TRBJ2-1, the complete variable domain is EADIYQTPRYLVIGTGKKITLECSQTMGHDKMYWYQQDPGMELHLIHYSYGVNSTEKGDLSSESTVSRIRTEHFPLTLESARPSHTSQYLCASSEWGWTSGRVDEQFFGPGTRLTVL.

Of note for this clone: The same CDR3 is also encoded by other DNA sequences in this sample. The V call is TRBV6-5, the J call TRBJ2-2; tentative D call: TRBD2 (6 bases). Germline loops: CDR1 MNHEY, CDR2 SVGAGI. The CDR3 has 14 residues. Between the trimmed V and J ends, which lost 0 bases and 4 bases, there was a span of 6 bases. The CDR3 sequence: CASSYSGGTGELFF. The DNA of the CDR3 is TGTGCCAGCAGTTACTCGGGGGGCACCGGGGAGCTGTTTTTT.

The chain carries TRBV27 and TRBJ2-7; D call uncertain. The CDR3 is made up of 10 amino acids. CDR1 is MNHEY and CDR2 is SMNVEV in the germline V gene (reference sequence). Trimming stripped 7 bases from V and 4 bases from J, with 5 bases between. The CDR3 loop is CASIIYEQYF. The DNA for the CDR3 is TGTGCCAGCATCATTTACGAGCAGTACTTC.

The chain employs TRBV27 and TRBJ1-4; the match to TRBD1 covers 8 bases. V was pared by 1 base and J by 4 bases, with 5 bases of the junction left unmatched. CDR3 length: 16 residues. Per the germline V gene, CDR1 is MNHEY and CDR2 is SMNVEV (reference sequence). The DNA of the CDR3 is TGTGCCAGCAGTTTATACCAGGGGGCAATTAATGAAAAACTGTTTTTT. Translation gives CASSLYQGAINEKLFF.

The V call is TRBV27, the J call TRBJ2-2; TRBD1 is a possible D gene (6 bases). This CDR3 has 16 residues. Per the germline V gene, CDR1 is MNHEY and CDR2 is SMNVEV (reference sequence). The ends were cut back, 7 bases at V and 2 bases at J, with 17 bases in the middle. The CDR3 DNA reads as TGTGCCAGCATGGGACAACTCGGGGTTAACACCGGGGAGCTGTTTTTT. It codes for CASMGQLGVNTGELFF.

As regards this clone: A read error may account for a junction end that differs from germline. The V call is TRBV6-1, the J call TRBJ2-7, with unresolved D. Germline CDR1 MNHNS, CDR2 SASEGT. This CDR3 contains 15 residues. CDR3 nucleotide sequence: TGTGCCAGCAGAGAAGAACAGACACGGTCGCACGAGCAGTACTTC. Translated: CASREEQTRSHEQYF.

The V and J genes are TRBV5-4 and TRBJ2-5, with 12 positions matching TRBD2. Trimming took 0 bases from V and 4 from J; bases not matched to a gene: 4. Germline values: CDR1 SGHNT, CDR2 YYREEE (reference sequence). This CDR3 region has 16 residues. CDR3: CASSLGLAGVGETQYF. DNA of the CDR3: TGTGCCAGCAGCTTGGGACTAGCGGGAGTTGGAGAGACCCAGTACTTC.

The chain employs TRBV25-1 and TRBJ2-3; no definite D call. Looked up from germline, CDR1 is MGHDK and CDR2 is SYGVNS. The CDR3 is 14 amino acids. Trimming took off 5 bases at V and 4 bases at J, with 13 bases between the two ends. CDR3 protein: CASSNLAASDTQYF. The CDR3, as DNA: TGTGCCAGCAGTAACCTCGCGGCCTCAGATACGCAGTATTTT.

CDR3 loop: CASSFQGGRGDEQFF. The CDR3 region has the DNA TGTGCCAGCAGTTTCCAGGGCGGGAGAGGCGATGAGCAGTTCTTC. V usage is TRBV28 and J usage is TRBJ2-1; TRBD2 matches at 7 bases. CDR1 is MDHEN and CDR2 is SYDVKM in the germline V gene. The CDR3 sequence is 15 residues long. Germline trimming cut 3 bases from V and 8 bases from J; bases unmatched to any gene: 10.

The chain carries TRBV28 and TRBJ2-1, with D hard to call. Per the germline V gene, CDR1 is MDHEN and CDR2 is SYDVKM. CDR3 length equals 13 residues. Trimming left V 5 bases short and J 4 bases short, with 9 bases between. The CDR3 DNA reads TGTGCCAGCAGTCCTACTCTGTACAATGAGCAGTTCTTC. Amino acids: CASSPTLYNEQFF.

The genes are TRBV29-1 and TRBJ2-2, with no clear D. The V end was cut by 0 bases, the J end by 2 bases, with 10 bases between. The germline V gene encodes CDR1 SQVTM and CDR2 ANQGSEA. The CDR3 consists of 15 residues. The CDR3 DNA follows: TGCAGCGTTGAAGATGGACGGGCCAACACCGGGGAGCTGTTTTTT. It translates to CSVEDGRANTGELFF.

The V gene is TRBV11-2, the J gene TRBJ2-2, with D perhaps TRBD2 (6 bases). The germline V gene encodes CDR1 SGHAT and CDR2 FQNNGV. Trimming cost V 4 bases and J 0 bases, with 15 bases left between them. CDR3 size: 17 residues. The CDR3, as DNA: TGTGCCAGCAGCTCAAGGTGGGACTTTTCGAACACCGGGGAGCTGTTTTTT. It specifies CASSSRWDFSNTGELFF.

The genes are TRBV4-2 and TRBJ2-2; TRBD2 agrees at 9 bases. Germline V lookup: CDR1 LGHNA, CDR2 YNFKEQ. J lost 6 bases, V lost 0 bases, and 14 bases had no gene match. The CDR3 runs to 19 residues. In DNA form, the CDR3 reads TGTGCCAGCAGCCAAGAGCCCCTCGCGTTAGCGGGAGCCCCCGGGGAGCTGTTTTTT. It translates to CASSQEPLALAGAPGELFF.

The chain combines TRBV28 with TRBJ2-1; 11 positions match TRBD2. The CDR3 has 18 residues. CDR1 and CDR2 from the germline V gene are MDHEN and SYDVKM. V lost 5 bases to trimming and J lost 3 bases; unmatched junction nucleotides: 12. CDR3 bases: TGTGCCAGCAGTCCGCTGGCGGGACTAGCGGACTTCTACAATGAGCAGTTCTTC. This gives the protein CASSPLAGLADFYNEQFF.

The chain is built from TRBV5-5 and TRBJ1-3; D ambiguous. The CDR3 is made up of 15 amino acids. The germline V and J ends were trimmed by 1 base and 4 bases, with 12 bases remaining between them. Germline V CDR1 and CDR2: SGHKS, YYEKEE (reference sequence). The CDR3 sequence is CASSLYVARGNTIYF. The CDR3 DNA is TGTGCCAGCAGCTTGTATGTGGCTAGAGGAAACACCATATATTTT.

Only one count was recorded for this clone. This chain links TRBV5-1 with TRBJ2-5, with 11 bases identical to TRBD2. Trimming removed 8 bases from V and 5 bases from J; junction bases left unmatched: 11. The CDR3 spans 15 residues. In germline, CDR1 is SGHRS, CDR2 YFSETQ. The DNA for the CDR3 is TGCGCCAGACAACTAGCGGGAGTACGGTCGGAGACCCAGTACTTC. Its protein product is CARQLAGVRSETQYF. The full variable domain, its missing parts supplied by reference TRBV5-1 and TRBJ2-5, is KAGVTQTPRYLIKTRGQQVTLSCSPISGHRSVSWYQQTPGQGLQFLFEYFSETQRNKGNFPGRFSGRQFSNSRSEMNVSTLELGDSALYLCARQLAGVRSETQYFGPGTRLLVL.

The rearrangement uses TRBV9 and TRBJ2-1, with a tentative D call TRBD2 (5 bases). Germline V gives CDR1 SGDLS, CDR2 YYNGEE. This CDR3 is built from 16 residues. V was trimmed by 4 bases and J by 5 bases, leaving 19 bases between them. CDR3 sequence reads: CASSPTGLPVHNEQFF. CDR3 DNA sequence: TGTGCCAGCAGCCCGACCGGACTCCCTGTCCACAATGAGCAGTTCTTC.

The chain has TRBV27 and TRBJ1-2; D gene unclear. The germline V and J ends were trimmed by 7 bases and 6 bases, with 21 bases remaining between them. Germline lookup yields CDR1 MNHEY and CDR2 SMNVEV (reference sequence). This CDR3 comprises 15 residues. This chain's CDR3 is CASTTFFGERHGYTF. CDR3 coding DNA: TGTGCCAGCACCACGTTCTTTGGGGAGCGGCATGGCTACACCTTC.